This TCR beta chain was sequenced in a study of T cell repertoires in cytomegalovirus infection. On this clonotype itself: The antigen remains unidentified.

MiXCR was run by TCRdb on the reads, yielding one entry per CDR3 protein. This table has around 740,000 distinct CDR3 sequences, 35% to 45% appearing once. This CDR3 has 15 residues. The V and J ends lost 6 bases and 1 base, in that order; junction bases with no gene match: 9. The germline CDR1 and CDR2 sequences are DFQATT and SNEGSKA (reference sequence). Study outcomes and limitations: Dominating the ex vivo response were TCR beta clonotypes that were CMV-specific and HLA-C-restricted. Carriers of CMV and the relevant HLA type were discriminated by public TCR beta frequency.

This rearrangement joins TRBV20-1 to TRBJ2-3; 8 bases align to TRBD2. The sequence was obtained from a human donor in good health (CMV status not recorded). Some clones in this sample may be carry-over from other donors' samples. The sequencing input was PBMCs. This CDR3 reads CSAPRAAGGTDTQYF. The CDR3 DNA reads as TGCAGTGCGCCCCGTGCAGCGGGGGGCACAGATACGCAGTATTTT.